The clone carrying this T cell receptor beta chain was recorded many times. The data belong to a study of T-cell reconstitution after alpha-beta-depleted transplantation in children. A library of TCRbeta sequences, prepared with unique molecular identifiers, was generated. TCRdb used MiXCR to reprocess the PCR reads, holding one entry per CDR3 protein. The table includes some 530,000 distinct CDR3 sequences, around 12% detected once. V lost 2 bases and J 4 bases, leaving 0 bases between the germline ends. This CDR3 is built from 10 residues. V usage is TRBV12-3 or TRBV12-4 and J usage is TRBJ2-7, with D hard to call. This sample comprised PBMCs from the stem cell graft donor, obtained from the stem cell graft. The TCR sequence derives from a human donor who donated a stem cell graft to a child with combined immunodeficiency. DNA of the CDR3: TGTGCCAGCAGTTTATACGAGCAGTACTTC. Amino acid sequence: CASSLYEQYF.